This T cell receptor (beta chain) emerged from a study of T cell repertoires in ileal Crohn's disease. Findings of the study overall: Sorted CD8 T cells held more high-frequency clones than CD4. Endoscopic recurrence occurred in every patient whose clonality exceeded 26.8%.

This clone has only a few counts. Its specificity is unknown. Per sample, about 500 nanograms of biopsy DNA were TCRB immunosequenced. The assay was immunoSEQ multiplex PCR, and TCRdb's table has in-frame clones only and misses some. The sample lists 25,000 to 30,000 clones; roughly 81% were seen once. Eligibility required adulthood, ileal or ileocolonic Crohn's disease and indicated ileocolonic resection. Trimming took 7 bases from V and 4 from J; bases not matched to a gene: 8. The CDR3 extends over 14 amino acids. Germline V gene sequence: CDR1 MNHEY, CDR2 SVGAGI. This TCR derives from an adult with Crohn's disease. V gene TRBV6-5 combines with J gene TRBJ1-1; 8 nucleotides align to TRBD1. Sequenced: ileal tissue. CDR3 region: CASIQGARGTEAFF. In DNA form, the CDR3 reads TGTGCCAGCATCCAGGGGGCGCGAGGCACTGAAGCTTTCTTT.